These 32 T cell receptor beta chains were all obtained from the same sample, sequenced in a study of cytomegalovirus exposure and HLA in healthy donors. PCR employed 60 Vbeta and 13 Jbeta primers. The assay was immunoSEQ multiplex PCR, and TCRdb's table has in-frame clones only and misses some. The table lists more than 100,000 clones, 8.9% of them singletons. The material sequenced was PBMCs. The receptors were gathered from a woman aged 40 to 55 in good health and CMV-seropositive.

This clone came up a few times. The chain couples TRBV19 to TRBJ1-2; TRBD1 is a possible D gene (6 bases). V dropped 6 bases and J dropped 0 bases, with 17 bases sitting between them. Germline CDR1 is LNHDA and CDR2 is SQIVND (reference sequence). The CDR3 extends over 16 amino acids. DNA for the CDR3: TGTGCCAGTAGGGCGCCGTTGTACAGGGCTAACTATGGCTACACCTTC. Its translation: CASRAPLYRANYGYTF.

This clone was seen a handful of times. The chain joins TRBV5-5 to TRBJ1-2; D possibly corresponds to TRBD1 (5 bases). Trimming pared 5 bases from V and 0 bases from J, leaving 23 bases between. Germline lookup yields CDR1 SGHKS and CDR2 YYEKEE (reference sequence). The CDR3 length is 18 residues. CDR3 sequence: CASRPAAQTVRSNYGYTF. The CDR3, as DNA: TGTGCCAGCAGGCCGGCGGCACAGACAGTACGCTCTAACTATGGCTACACCTTC.

The chain carries TRBV6-1 and TRBJ2-2; 8 bases map to TRBD1. The CDR3 is 13 amino acids. CDR1 and CDR2 from the germline V gene are MNHNS and SASEGT. Trimming took 7 bases from V and 4 from J; bases not matched to a gene: 2. The CDR3 region has the DNA TGTGCCAGCACCGGACAGGGCACCGGGGAGCTGTTTTTT. It yields the protein CASTGQGTGELFF.

This clone has only a few counts. This chain uses TRBV6-6 with TRBJ2-3; D possibly corresponds to TRBD1 (6 bases). Germline CDR1 is MNHNY and CDR2 is SVGAGI (reference sequence). The CDR3 length is 16 residues. V lost 7 bases and J 0 bases, leaving 17 bases between the germline ends. The chain's CDR3 is CASTNTDRISTDTQYF. CDR3 DNA: TGTGCCAGCACCAACACGGACAGAATAAGCACAGATACGCAGTATTTT.

This clone has just a few counts. This sequence joins TRBV14 and TRBJ1-1; D is ambiguous. Germline CDR1 reads SGHDN; CDR2 reads FVKESK. This CDR3 has 13 amino acids. The V end lost 4 bases, the J end lost 4 bases, and 10 bases lay between the germline ends. The CDR3 spells CASSPTPITEAFF. In DNA, the CDR3 is TGTGCCAGCAGCCCCACGCCTATCACTGAAGCTTTCTTT.

This chain's CDR3 is CSVGQGGNEQFF. The CDR3 DNA reads as TGCAGCGTTGGACAGGGGGGCAATGAGCAGTTCTTC. The chain is built from TRBV29-1 and TRBJ2-1; 9 bases align to TRBD1. The junction had 1 base not matched to a gene; V was cut back by 4 bases and J by 6 bases. CDR3 length: 12 residues. Germline CDR1 SQVTM, CDR2 ANQGSEA.

In this sample, this clone turned up a few times. The chain is built from TRBV5-6 and TRBJ2-1; 11 positions match TRBD1. The CDR3 runs to 19 residues. Germline V CDR1 and CDR2: SGHDT, YYEEEE. V was pared by 0 bases and J by 6 bases, with 14 bases of the junction left unmatched. DNA for the CDR3: TGTGCCAGCAGCTTGGGGTATTCTCGGACAGGGGGCAGAGGCAATGAGCAGTTCTTC. Protein: CASSLGYSRTGGRGNEQFF. The variable domain in full, completed from reference TRBV5-6 and TRBJ2-1, reads DAGVTQSPTHLIKTRGQQVTLRCSPKSGHDTVSWYQQALGQGPQFIFQYYEEEERQRGNFPDRFSGHQFPNYSSELNVNALLLGDSALYLCASSLGYSRTGGRGNEQFFGPGTRLTVL.

This clone was picked up a small number of times. The V gene is TRBV6-6, the J gene TRBJ2-2, with TRBD2 as a possible D gene (5 bases). This CDR3 has 14 amino acids. Germline-derived CDR1 and CDR2 are MNHNY and SVGAGI (reference sequence). Trimming took off 2 bases at V and 1 base at J, with 5 bases between the two ends. The CDR3 DNA follows: TGTGCCAGCAGTTACGGGAGGAACACCGGGGAGCTGTTTTTT. It yields the protein CASSYGRNTGELFF.

The table lists this clone with a few counts. This rearrangement joins TRBV5-1 to TRBJ2-3, with TRBD2 matching over 8 bases. The V and J ends lost 5 bases and 6 bases, in that order; junction bases with no gene match: 8. The CDR3 has 14 residues. Germline CDR1 is SGHRS and CDR2 is YFSETQ. This CDR3 is CASSLRGGPDTQYF. DNA for the CDR3: TGCGCCAGCAGTTTACGGGGGGGGCCTGATACGCAGTATTTT.

This clone was picked up a small number of times. The gene calls are TRBV27 and TRBJ2-2; D possibly corresponds to TRBD1 (6 bases). Germline CDR1 and CDR2: MNHEY and SMNVEV (reference sequence). The CDR3 has 15 residues. Trimming pared 7 bases from V and 2 bases from J, leaving 14 bases between. CDR3 in DNA: TGTGCCAGCACCAAACAGGGCTTTAACACCGGGGAGCTGTTTTTT. Protein product: CASTKQGFNTGELFF.

This clone appeared a few times. The CDR3: CASSLGETGGTEAFF. CDR3 DNA sequence: TGTGCCAGCAGCTTAGGGGAGACAGGGGGAACTGAAGCTTTCTTT. V and J are TRBV7-2 and TRBJ1-1; TRBD1 matches 9 bases. This CDR3 region has 15 residues. Per the germline V gene, CDR1 is SGHTA and CDR2 is FQGNSA. The V gene end was trimmed by 1 base and the J gene end by 5 bases; junction bases not matched to a gene: 5.

The V gene is TRBV19, the J gene TRBJ2-7, with 9 bases lining up with TRBD2. With V trimmed by 5 bases and J by 8 bases, 7 bases remained unmatched. CDR3 length equals 13 residues. CDR1 and CDR2 (germline): LNHDA, SQIVND (reference sequence). Written as DNA, the CDR3 is TGTGCCAGTAGTGGCAGCGGGGGGTTTAAGCAGTACTTC. This codes for CASSGSGGFKQYF.

The chain recombines TRBV6-6 with TRBJ2-5; D is uncertain. Trimming took 5 bases from V and 1 from J, leaving 11 bases between them. Germline values: CDR1 MNHNY, CDR2 SVGAGI (reference sequence). The CDR3 has 14 amino acids. CDR3 coding DNA: TGTGCCAGCAGTCCGGCGGCTCCCCAAGAGACCCAGTACTTC. It specifies CASSPAAPQETQYF.

This chain connects TRBV5-4 to TRBJ2-3, with 7 bases identical to TRBD1. The CDR3 consists of 15 residues. Germline loops: CDR1 SGHNT, CDR2 YYREEE (reference sequence). The trim removed 1 base at V and 3 bases at J, leaving 5 bases unmatched. The CDR3 loop reads CASSLSTGLTDTQYF. For the CDR3, the DNA is TGTGCCAGCAGCTTGTCGACAGGGTTAACAGATACGCAGTATTTT. The full variable domain, its missing parts supplied by reference TRBV5-4 and TRBJ2-3, is ETGVTQSPTHLIKTRGQQVTLRCSSQSGHNTVSWYQQALGQGPQFIFQYYREEENGRGNFPPRFSGLQFPNYSSELNVNALELDDSALYLCASSLSTGLTDTQYFGPGTRLTVL.

This clone was counted a few times. The chain employs TRBV10-3 and TRBJ2-3; possibly TRBD1 for D (6 bases). The CDR3 length is 14 residues. V was cut by 5 bases and J by 5 bases, with 14 bases left in between. Germline loops: CDR1 ENHRY, CDR2 SYGVKD. The CDR3 DNA follows: TGTGCCATCAGTTACAGGGAAAAAGGAGATACGCAGTATTTT. Residues: CAISYREKGDTQYF.

V and J are TRBV4-1 and TRBJ2-1; 8 bases line up with TRBD2. The V gene end was trimmed by 0 bases and the J gene end by 7 bases; junction bases not matched to a gene: 8. This CDR3 has 16 residues. Germline CDR1 reads MGHRA; CDR2 reads YSYEKL. CDR3 in amino acids: CASSQDLTSGYNEQFF. CDR3 in DNA: TGCGCCAGCAGCCAAGATCTAACTAGCGGATATAATGAGCAGTTCTTC.

This sequence joins TRBV4-1 and TRBJ2-7; TRBD1 matches 8 bases. CDR1 and CDR2 from the germline V gene are MGHRA and YSYEKL. The CDR3 sequence is 16 residues long. The J segment lost 2 bases and the V segment lost 0 bases, leaving 6 bases of the junction unmatched. The CDR3 sequence: CASSQDQTGAPYEQYF. The DNA of the CDR3 is TGCGCCAGCAGCCAAGATCAGACAGGGGCCCCCTACGAGCAGTACTTC.

This clone was found a few times. The rearrangement links TRBV9 to TRBJ2-5; D uncertain. This CDR3 region has 13 residues. CDR1 and CDR2 (germline): SGDLS, YYNGEE. Trimming stripped 0 bases from V and 2 bases from J, with 5 bases between. CDR3 sequence: CASSVGRQETQYF. CDR3 bases: TGTGCCAGCAGCGTAGGCCGGCAAGAGACCCAGTACTTC. The full variable domain, in which reference TRBV9 and TRBJ2-5 provide the parts outside the CDR3, is DSGVTQTPKHLITATGQRVTLRCSPRSGDLSVYWYQQSLDQGLQFLIQYYNGEERAKGNILERFSAQQFPDLHSELNLSSLELGDSALYFCASSVGRQETQYFGPGTRLLVL.

This clone occurred a few times. The sample has other DNA sequences that encode this CDR3 too. V usage is TRBV9 and J usage is TRBJ1-1; the D gene is possibly TRBD1 (6 bases). The V gene's germline CDR1 is SGDLS and CDR2 YYNGEE. Trimming removed 4 bases at V and 1 base at J, with 11 bases between. The CDR3 totals 14 residues. The CDR3 DNA follows: TGTGCCAGCAGCTTAACAGGGTCGAACACTGAAGCTTTCTTT. Translation gives CASSLTGSNTEAFF.

This clone has only a few counts. This chain joins TRBV5-6 and TRBJ2-3, with 14 bases that match TRBD2. Per germline, CDR1 SGHDT and CDR2 YYEEEE. The ends lost 4 bases at V and 4 bases at J; junction bases unmatched: 8. The CDR3 length is 17 residues. In nucleotides, the CDR3 is TGTGCCAGCAGCCTCCGGACTAGCGGGGGGCGGGCAGATACGCAGTATTTT. This codes for CASSLRTSGGRADTQYF.

The chain uses TRBV19 and TRBJ2-1; the match to TRBD2 covers 7 bases. V was clipped by 10 bases and J by 2 bases; unmatched bases: 5. This CDR3 spans 13 amino acids. Germline CDR1 and CDR2: LNHDA and SQIVND (reference sequence). The CDR3: CATTGTTYNEQFF. The DNA for the CDR3 is TGTGCCACAACGGGGACTACCTACAATGAGCAGTTCTTC.

The chain combines TRBV2 with TRBJ2-2; 10 positions agree with TRBD1. This CDR3 spans 14 amino acids. V trimming: 7 bases; J trimming: 4 bases; junction bases outside the gene matches: 3. Per germline, CDR1 SNHLY and CDR2 FYNNEI. The CDR3 DNA sequence: TGTGCCAGCACGGACAGGGGGGGCACCGGGGAGCTGTTTTTT. Residues: CASTDRGGTGELFF.

This clone was counted only a few times. This chain uses TRBV7-9 with TRBJ2-7; 9 positions agree with TRBD1. Losses at the gene ends were 4 bases for V and 3 bases for J; bases not matched to a gene: 4. Germline CDR1 is SEHNR and CDR2 is FQNEAQ (reference sequence). This CDR3 is built from 14 residues. This CDR3 reads CASSSNRGLYEQYF. The CDR3 DNA follows: TGTGCCAGCAGCTCCAACAGGGGGCTCTACGAGCAGTACTTC. The full variable domain, completed using reference TRBV7-9 and TRBJ2-7, is DTGVSQNPRHKITKRGQNVTFRCDPISEHNRLYWYRQTLGQGPEFLTYFQNEAQLEKSRLLSDRFSAERPKGSFSTLEIQRTEQGDSAMYLCASSSNRGLYEQYFGPGTRLTVT.

This clone was seen only a few times. The chain recombines TRBV6-1 with TRBJ1-1; no firm D call. The CDR3 is 14 amino acids. With 1 base removed from V and 3 bases from J, the gap between germline ends came to 9 bases. Germline lookup yields CDR1 MNHNS and CDR2 SASEGT. The CDR3 loop is CASSEGSRDTEAFF. CDR3 nucleotide sequence: TGTGCCAGCAGTGAAGGCTCACGGGACACTGAAGCTTTCTTT.

The V and J genes are TRBV10-3 and TRBJ1-3; D is perhaps TRBD1 (5 bases). The CDR3 is 14 amino acids. V was pared by 11 bases and J by 0 bases, with 14 bases between. The germline V gene has CDR1 ENHRY and CDR2 SYGVKD. The chain's CDR3 is CAARGGNSGNTIYF. The CDR3 nucleotides read TGTGCCGCCCGGGGGGGGAACTCTGGAAACACCATATATTTT.

This clone was counted between two and nine times. V is TRBV7-2 and J is TRBJ2-7; 8 nucleotides align to TRBD2. J lost 11 bases, V lost 2 bases, and 17 bases had no gene match. Germline CDR1 reads SGHTA; CDR2 reads FQGNSA. There are 16 residues in the CDR3. The chain's CDR3 is CASSLRAGGLVGGEYF. CDR3 bases: TGTGCCAGCAGCTTAAGGGCGGGAGGATTAGTCGGGGGAGAGTACTTC.

The chain combines TRBV5-6 with TRBJ1-2; tentatively, D is TRBD1 (5 bases). Germline CDR1 reads SGHDT; CDR2 reads YYEEEE. The CDR3 totals 14 residues. Trimming stripped 1 base from V and 2 bases from J, with 9 bases between. The CDR3 reads CASSLRQWNYGYTF. The CDR3 region has the DNA TGTGCCAGCAGCTTGCGACAGTGGAACTATGGCTACACCTTC.

This clone was seen a handful of times. This chain connects TRBV7-9 to TRBJ2-6; D is uncertain. V lost 6 bases and J lost 5, with 17 bases in between. CDR3 size: 16 residues. Germline assignment: CDR1 SEHNR and CDR2 FQNEAQ (reference sequence). The CDR3 nucleotides read TGTGCCAGCAGTAATGACGAGTCCGACAGGGCCAACGTCCTGACTTTC. Encoded protein: CASSNDESDRANVLTF.

This clone was counted a few times. The chain links TRBV6-5 to TRBJ1-5; the D is unclear. The CDR3 extends over 14 amino acids. Trimming pared 4 bases from V and 1 base from J, leaving 8 bases between. Germline V lookup: CDR1 MNHEY, CDR2 SVGAGI. The CDR3 DNA reads as TGTGCCAGCAGTTCTGGAGCGAGCAATCAGCCCCAGCATTTT. Protein: CASSSGASNQPQHF.

This clone showed up just a few times. The V call is TRBV7-9, the J call TRBJ1-5, with D unclear. The CDR3 length is 13 residues. V shed 5 bases and J shed 2 bases, with 7 bases lying between them. Per germline, CDR1 SEHNR and CDR2 FQNEAQ (reference sequence). In DNA form, the CDR3 reads TGTGCCAGCAGCCCCGGGGGCAATCAGCCCCAGCATTTT. Its translation: CASSPGGNQPQHF. Complete variable domain (other parts from reference TRBV7-9 and TRBJ1-5): DTGVSQNPRHKITKRGQNVTFRCDPISEHNRLYWYRQTLGQGPEFLTYFQNEAQLEKSRLLSDRFSAERPKGSFSTLEIQRTEQGDSAMYLCASSPGGNQPQHFGDGTRLSIL.

The rearrangement links TRBV7-2 to TRBJ2-7; perhaps TRBD2 as D (5 bases). Trimming removed 1 base at V and 2 bases at J, with 12 bases between. Germline V gene data show CDR1 as SGHTA and CDR2 as FQGNSA. The CDR3 consists of 15 residues. The DNA of the CDR3 is TGTGCCAGCAGCTTAGAAGAGGGTTGGACCTACGAGCAGTACTTC. As protein: CASSLEEGWTYEQYF.

The chain combines TRBV5-1 with TRBJ2-5; 14 positions match TRBD2. The germline V gene has CDR1 SGHRS and CDR2 YFSETQ. This CDR3 region has 17 residues. The V segment lost 4 bases and the J segment 4 bases; nucleotides outside the gene matches: 9. The CDR3 sequence: CASSPLTSGGASETQYF. As DNA, the CDR3 is TGCGCCAGCAGCCCCCTGACTAGCGGGGGGGCCTCAGAGACCCAGTACTTC.